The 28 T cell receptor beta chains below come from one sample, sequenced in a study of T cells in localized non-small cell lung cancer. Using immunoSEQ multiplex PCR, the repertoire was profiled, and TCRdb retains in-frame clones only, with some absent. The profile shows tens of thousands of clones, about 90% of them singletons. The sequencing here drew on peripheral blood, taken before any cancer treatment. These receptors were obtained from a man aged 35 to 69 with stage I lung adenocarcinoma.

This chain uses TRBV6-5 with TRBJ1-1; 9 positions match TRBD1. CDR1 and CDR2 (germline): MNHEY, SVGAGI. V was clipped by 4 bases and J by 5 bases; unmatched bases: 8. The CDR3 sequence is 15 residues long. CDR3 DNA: TGTGCCAGCAGTTCATACGGGACAGGGTTAACTGAAGCTTTCTTT. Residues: CASSSYGTGLTEAFF.

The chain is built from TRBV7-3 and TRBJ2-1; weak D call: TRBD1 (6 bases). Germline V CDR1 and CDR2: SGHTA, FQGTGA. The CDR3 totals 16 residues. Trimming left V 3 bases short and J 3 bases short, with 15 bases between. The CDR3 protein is CASSFSGTLDYNEQFF. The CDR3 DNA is TGTGCCAGCAGCTTTTCCGGGACACTCGACTACAATGAGCAGTTCTTC.

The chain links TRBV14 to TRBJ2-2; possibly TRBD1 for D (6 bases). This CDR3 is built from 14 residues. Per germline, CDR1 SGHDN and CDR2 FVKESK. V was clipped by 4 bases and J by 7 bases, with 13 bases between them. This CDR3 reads CASSPNTGLGELFF. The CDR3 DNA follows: TGTGCCAGCAGCCCAAACACAGGGCTCGGGGAGCTGTTTTTT.

The CDR3: CASSQDRGLGGELFF. The CDR3 coding sequence is TGTGCCAGCAGCCAGGACAGGGGGCTCGGCGGGGAGCTGTTTTTT. The rearrangement joins TRBV4-2 to TRBJ2-2; TRBD1 aligns across 11 bases. This CDR3 has 15 amino acids. CDR1 and CDR2 from the germline V gene are LGHNA and YNFKEQ. The V and J ends lost 3 bases and 7 bases, in that order; junction bases with no gene match: 4.

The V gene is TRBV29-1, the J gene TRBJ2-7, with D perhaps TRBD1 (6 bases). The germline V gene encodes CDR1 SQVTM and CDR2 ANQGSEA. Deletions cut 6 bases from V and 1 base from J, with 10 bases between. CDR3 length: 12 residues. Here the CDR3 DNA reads TGCAGCGTGGGACACTCGTCCTACGAGCAGTACTTC. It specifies CSVGHSSYEQYF.

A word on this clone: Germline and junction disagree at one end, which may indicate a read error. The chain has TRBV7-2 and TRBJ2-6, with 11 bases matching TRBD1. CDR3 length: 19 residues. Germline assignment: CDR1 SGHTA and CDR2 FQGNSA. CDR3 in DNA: TGTGCCAGCAGCCCAAGGACAGGGGGCAATTTCCTCTGGGCCAACGCCCTGACTTTC. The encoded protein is CASSPRTGGNFLWANALTF. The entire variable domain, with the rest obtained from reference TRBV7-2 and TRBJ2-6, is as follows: GAGVSQSPSNKVTEKGKDVELRCDPISGHTALYWYRQSLGQGLEFLIYFQGNSAPDKSGLPSDRFSAERTGGSVSTLTIQRTQQEDSAVYLCASSPRTGGNFLWANALTFGAGSRLTVL.

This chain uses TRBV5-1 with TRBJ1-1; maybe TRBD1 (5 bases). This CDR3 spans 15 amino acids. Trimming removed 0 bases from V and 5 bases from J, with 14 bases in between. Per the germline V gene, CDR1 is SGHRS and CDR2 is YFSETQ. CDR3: CASSLDGGEGTEAFF. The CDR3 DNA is TGCGCCAGCAGCTTGGACGGGGGTGAAGGTACTGAAGCTTTCTTT.

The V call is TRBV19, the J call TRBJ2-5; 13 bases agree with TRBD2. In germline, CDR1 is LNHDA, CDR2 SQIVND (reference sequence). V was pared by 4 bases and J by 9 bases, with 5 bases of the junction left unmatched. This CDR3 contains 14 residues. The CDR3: CASSTPGTSGAQYF. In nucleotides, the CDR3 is TGTGCCAGTAGTACGCCCGGGACTAGCGGGGCCCAGTACTTC.

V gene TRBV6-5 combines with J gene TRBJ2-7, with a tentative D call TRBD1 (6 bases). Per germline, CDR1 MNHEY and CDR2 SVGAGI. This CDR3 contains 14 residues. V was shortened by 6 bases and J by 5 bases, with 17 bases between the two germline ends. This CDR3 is CASRYTWTVDEQYF. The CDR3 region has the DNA TGTGCCAGCAGATACACGTGGACAGTAGACGAGCAGTACTTC.

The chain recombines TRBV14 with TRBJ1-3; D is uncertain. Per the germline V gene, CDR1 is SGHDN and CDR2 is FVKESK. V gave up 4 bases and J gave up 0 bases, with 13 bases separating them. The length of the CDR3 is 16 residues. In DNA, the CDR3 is TGTGCCAGCAGCCCATTGGGCCCGGCCTCTGGAAACACCATATATTTT. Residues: CASSPLGPASGNTIYF.

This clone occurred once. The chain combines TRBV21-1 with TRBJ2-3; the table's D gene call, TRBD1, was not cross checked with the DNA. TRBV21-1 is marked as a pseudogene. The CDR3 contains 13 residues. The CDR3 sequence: CASSPKGADTQYF. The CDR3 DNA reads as TGTGCCAGCAGCCCTAAAGGGGCAGATACGCAGTATTTT.

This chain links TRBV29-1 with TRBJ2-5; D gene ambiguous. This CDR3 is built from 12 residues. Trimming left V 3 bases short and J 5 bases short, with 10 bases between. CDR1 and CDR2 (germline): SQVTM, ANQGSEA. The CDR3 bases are TGCAGCGTTGACCCCCCCGGGGAGACCCAGTACTTC. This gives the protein CSVDPPGETQYF.

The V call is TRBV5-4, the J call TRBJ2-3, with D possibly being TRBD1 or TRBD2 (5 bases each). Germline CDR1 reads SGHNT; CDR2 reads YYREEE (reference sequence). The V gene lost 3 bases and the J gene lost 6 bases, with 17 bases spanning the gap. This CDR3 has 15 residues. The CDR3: CASSSLTGPKDTQYF. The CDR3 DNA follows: TGTGCCAGCAGCTCCTTAACGGGACCCAAGGATACGCAGTATTTT.

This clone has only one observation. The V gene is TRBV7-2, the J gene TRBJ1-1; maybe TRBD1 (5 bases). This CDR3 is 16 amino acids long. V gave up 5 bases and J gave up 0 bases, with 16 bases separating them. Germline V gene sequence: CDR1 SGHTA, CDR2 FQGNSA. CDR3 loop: CASSIRDRIMNTEAFF. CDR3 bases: TGTGCCAGCAGCATAAGGGACCGTATCATGAACACTGAAGCTTTCTTT.

DNA for the CDR3: TGTGCCAGCAGTTTATTGGTTCTAGCGGGAACCGAGCAGTACTTC. Translation: CASSLLVLAGTEQYF. The chain has TRBV28 and TRBJ2-7, with 9 nucleotides matching TRBD2. The CDR3 has 15 residues. The V gene's germline CDR1 is MDHEN and CDR2 SYDVKM. Trimming cost V 1 base and J 6 bases; bases outside gene matches: 7.

The CDR3 DNA reads as TGTGCCAGCAGCCTCGGACCGAACGATGGCTACACCTTC. This translates into CASSLGPNDGYTF. The rearrangement joins TRBV11-3 to TRBJ1-2; D call uncertain. The V and J ends lost 5 bases and 6 bases respectively, with 13 bases between them. The germline CDR1 and CDR2 sequences are SGHNT and YENEEA. This CDR3 contains 13 residues.

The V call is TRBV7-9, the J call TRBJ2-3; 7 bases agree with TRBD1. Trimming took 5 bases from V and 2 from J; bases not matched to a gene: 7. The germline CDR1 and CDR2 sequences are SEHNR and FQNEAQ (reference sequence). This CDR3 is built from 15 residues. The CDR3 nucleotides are TGTGCCAGCAGCATAGGGGGACAGTTCACAGATACGCAGTATTTT. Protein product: CASSIGGQFTDTQYF.

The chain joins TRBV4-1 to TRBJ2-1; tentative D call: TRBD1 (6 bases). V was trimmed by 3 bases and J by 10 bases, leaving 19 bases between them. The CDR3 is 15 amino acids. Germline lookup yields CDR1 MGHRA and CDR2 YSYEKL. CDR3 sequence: CASSQGSTGLREQFF. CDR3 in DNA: TGCGCCAGCAGCCAGGGTTCCACAGGGCTCAGGGAGCAGTTCTTC.

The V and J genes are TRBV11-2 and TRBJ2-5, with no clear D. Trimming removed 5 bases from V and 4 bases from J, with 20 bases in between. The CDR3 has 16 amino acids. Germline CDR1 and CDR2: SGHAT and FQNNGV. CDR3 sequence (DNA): TGTGCCAGCAGCCCCAAGGTCGAGGTACTGGGAGAGACCCAGTACTTC. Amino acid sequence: CASSPKVEVLGETQYF.

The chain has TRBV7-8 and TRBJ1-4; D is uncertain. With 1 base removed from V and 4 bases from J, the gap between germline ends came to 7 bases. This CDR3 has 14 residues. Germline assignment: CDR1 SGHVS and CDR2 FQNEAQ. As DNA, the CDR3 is TGTGCCAGCAGCTTAGGCGGGAGTAATGAAAAACTGTTTTTT. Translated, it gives CASSLGGSNEKLFF.

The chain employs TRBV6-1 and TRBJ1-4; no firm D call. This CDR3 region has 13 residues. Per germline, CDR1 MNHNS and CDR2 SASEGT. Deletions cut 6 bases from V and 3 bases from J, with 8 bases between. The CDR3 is CASRTPPNEKLFF. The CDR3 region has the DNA TGTGCCAGCAGGACCCCGCCTAATGAAAAACTGTTTTTT.

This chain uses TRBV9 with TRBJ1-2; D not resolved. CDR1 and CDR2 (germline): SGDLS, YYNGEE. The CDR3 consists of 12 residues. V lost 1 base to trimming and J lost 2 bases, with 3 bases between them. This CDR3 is CASSVNNYGYTF. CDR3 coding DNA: TGTGCCAGCAGCGTAAACAACTATGGCTACACCTTC. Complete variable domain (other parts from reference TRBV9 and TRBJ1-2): DSGVTQTPKHLITATGQRVTLRCSPRSGDLSVYWYQQSLDQGLQFLIQYYNGEERAKGNILERFSAQQFPDLHSELNLSSLELGDSALYFCASSVNNYGYTFGSGTRLTVV.

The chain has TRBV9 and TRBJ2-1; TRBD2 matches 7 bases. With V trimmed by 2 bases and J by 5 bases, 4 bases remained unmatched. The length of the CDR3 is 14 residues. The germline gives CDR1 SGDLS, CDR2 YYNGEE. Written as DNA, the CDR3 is TGTGCCAGCAGCGTGAGCGGGATAAACAATGAGCAGTTCTTC. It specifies CASSVSGINNEQFF.

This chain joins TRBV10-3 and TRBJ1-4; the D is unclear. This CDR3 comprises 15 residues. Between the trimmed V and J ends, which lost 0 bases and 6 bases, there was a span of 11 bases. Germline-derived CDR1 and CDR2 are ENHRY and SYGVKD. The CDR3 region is CAISESEGNDEKLFF. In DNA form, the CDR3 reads TGTGCCATCAGTGAGTCGGAGGGAAACGATGAAAAACTGTTTTTT.

The CDR3 DNA sequence: TGTGCCAGCAGTTTTGGGTCAAACACTGAAGCTTTCTTT. It specifies CASSFGSNTEAFF. The V call is TRBV27, the J call TRBJ1-1, with D uncertain. V lost 3 bases and J 2 bases, leaving 7 bases between the germline ends. CDR1 MNHEY and CDR2 SMNVEV come from the germline V gene (reference sequence). CDR3 length: 13 residues.

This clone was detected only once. The CDR3: CASSLETGGSGNTIYF. Written as DNA, the CDR3 is TGTGCCAGCAGCTTAGAGACAGGGGGCTCTGGAAACACCATATATTTT. The chain recombines TRBV11-2 with TRBJ1-3; TRBD1 aligns across 9 bases. CDR3 size: 16 residues. With V trimmed by 0 bases and J by 0 bases, 0 bases remained unmatched. Per germline, CDR1 SGHAT and CDR2 FQNNGV.

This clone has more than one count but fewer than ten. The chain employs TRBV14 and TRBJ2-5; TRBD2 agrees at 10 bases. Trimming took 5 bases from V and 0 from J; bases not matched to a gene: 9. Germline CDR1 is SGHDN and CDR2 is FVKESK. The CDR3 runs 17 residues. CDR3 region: CASSSRTSGTYQETQYF. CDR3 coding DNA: TGTGCCAGCAGCTCCCGCACTAGCGGGACTTACCAAGAGACCCAGTACTTC.

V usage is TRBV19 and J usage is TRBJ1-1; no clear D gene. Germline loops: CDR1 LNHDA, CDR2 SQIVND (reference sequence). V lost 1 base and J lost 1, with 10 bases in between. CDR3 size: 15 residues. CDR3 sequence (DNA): TGTGCCAGTAGTATAGGGGGAACAGCGAACACTGAAGCTTTCTTT. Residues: CASSIGGTANTEAFF.